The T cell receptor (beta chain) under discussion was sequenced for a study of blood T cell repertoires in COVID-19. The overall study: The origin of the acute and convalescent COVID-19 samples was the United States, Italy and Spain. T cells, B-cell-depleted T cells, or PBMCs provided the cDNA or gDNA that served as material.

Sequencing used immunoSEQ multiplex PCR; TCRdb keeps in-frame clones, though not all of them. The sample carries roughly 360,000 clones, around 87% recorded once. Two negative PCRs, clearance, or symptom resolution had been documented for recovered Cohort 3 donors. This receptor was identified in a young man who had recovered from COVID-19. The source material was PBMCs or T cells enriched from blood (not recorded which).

The CDR3 nucleotides are TGTGCCAGCTCACCGCTACAGGGAATTAACCAGCCCCAGCATTTT. It encodes CASSPLQGINQPQHF. The genes are TRBV18 and TRBJ1-5; D may be TRBD1 (6 bases). Between the trimmed V and J ends, which lost 3 bases and 7 bases, there was a span of 16 bases. There are 15 residues in the CDR3. CDR1 is KGHSH, CDR2 LQKENI, per germline.